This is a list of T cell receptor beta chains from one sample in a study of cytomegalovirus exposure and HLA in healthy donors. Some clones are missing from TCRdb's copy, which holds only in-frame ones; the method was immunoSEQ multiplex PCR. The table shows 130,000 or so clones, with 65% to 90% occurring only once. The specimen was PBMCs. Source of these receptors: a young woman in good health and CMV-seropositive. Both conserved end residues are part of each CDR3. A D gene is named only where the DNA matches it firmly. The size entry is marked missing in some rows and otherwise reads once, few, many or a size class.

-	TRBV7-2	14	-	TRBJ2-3	TGTGCCAGCAGCTTAGGCGTGCTGGCAGATACGCAGTATTTT	CASSLGVLADTQYF
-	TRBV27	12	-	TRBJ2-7	TGTGCCAGCAGTTTATCGGGGGGTGAGCAGTACTTC	CASSLSGGEQYF
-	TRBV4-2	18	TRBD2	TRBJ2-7	TGTGCCAGCAGCCAAGCTTCAACTAGCGGGGGACTAACCTACGAGCAGTACTTC	CASSQASTSGGLTYEQYF
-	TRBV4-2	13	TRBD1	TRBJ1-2	TGTGCCAGCAGCTTGGGACAGATCTATGGCTACACCTTC	CASSLGQIYGYTF
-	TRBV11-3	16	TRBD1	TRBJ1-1	TGTGCCAGCAGCTTAGCGCCAGGGGGCCTGAACACTGAAGCTTTCTTT	CASSLAPGGLNTEAFF
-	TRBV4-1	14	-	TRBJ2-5	TGCGCCAGCAGCACTCGACCCGGCGGGGAGACCCAGTACTTC	CASSTRPGGETQYF
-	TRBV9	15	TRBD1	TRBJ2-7	TGTGCCAGCAGCGTTGGACAGGGGGATACCTACGAGCAGTACTTC	CASSVGQGDTYEQYF
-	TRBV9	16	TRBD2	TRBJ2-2	TGTGCCAGCAGCGGTCTAGCGGGGGTTACCACCAGGGAGCTGTTTTTT	CASSGLAGVTTRELFF
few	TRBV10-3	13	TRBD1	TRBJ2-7	TGTGCCATCAGTGTGGACAGGGGGTACGAGCAGTACTTC	CAISVDRGYEQYF
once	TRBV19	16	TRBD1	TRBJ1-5	TGTGCCAGTAGTCCCCAGACAGGGTTTAGCAATCAGCCCCAGCATTTT	CASSPQTGFSNQPQHF
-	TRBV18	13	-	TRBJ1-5	TGTGCCAGCTCACCTCTACAGGATCAGCCCCAGCATTTT	CASSPLQDQPQHF
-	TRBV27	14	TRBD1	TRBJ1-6	TGTGCCAGCAGTCCGGGACAGGGGGATATCCCTCTCCACTTT	CASSPGQGDIPLHF
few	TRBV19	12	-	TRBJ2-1	TGTGCCAGTAACGACTTATACAATGAGCAGTTCTTC	CASNDLYNEQFF
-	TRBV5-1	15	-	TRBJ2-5	TGCGCCAGCAGCTTGGTGTCGGGAACCCAAGAGACCCAGTACTTC	CASSLVSGTQETQYF
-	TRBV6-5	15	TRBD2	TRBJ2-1	TGTGCCAGCAGTAAGAGCGGGAGCTCCTACAATGAGCAGTTCTTC	CASSKSGSSYNEQFF
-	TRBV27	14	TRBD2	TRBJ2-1	TGTGCCAGCAGTTTTAGCGGGGGCCACAATGAGCAGTTCTTC	CASSFSGGHNEQFF
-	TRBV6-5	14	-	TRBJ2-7	TGTGCCAGCAGCCCCGACAGCCCCTACCTCGAGCAGTACTTC	CASSPDSPYLEQYF
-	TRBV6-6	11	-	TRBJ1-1	TGTGCCTGTTCACAGAACACTGAAGCTTTCTTT	CACSQNTEAFF
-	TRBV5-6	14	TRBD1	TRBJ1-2	TGTGCCAGCACCTCACAGGGGAACGGATATGGCTACACCTTC	CASTSQGNGYGYTF
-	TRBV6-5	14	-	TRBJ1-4	TGTGCCAGCAGGTCGGGGGGGTCGGGTGAAAAACTGTTTTTT	CASRSGGSGEKLFF
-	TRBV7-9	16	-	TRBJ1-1	TGTGCCAGCAGCCATTGGGGCGGACGAGGGAACACTGAAGCTTTCTTT	CASSHWGGRGNTEAFF
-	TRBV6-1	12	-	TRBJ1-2	TGTGCCAGCAGTGAACCCTTTAATGGCTACACCTTC	CASSEPFNGYTF
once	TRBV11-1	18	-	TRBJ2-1	TGTGCCAGCAGCGCCCGCTTGGGTGCGGGCGGGACCCCGGACGAGCAGTTCTTC	CASSARLGAGGTPDEQFF
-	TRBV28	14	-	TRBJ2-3	TGTGCCAGCAGTTTCGTAGGGGAAACCAATACGCAGTATTTT	CASSFVGETNTQYF
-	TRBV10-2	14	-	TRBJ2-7	TGCGCCAGCACTTCGGCGGCGGAAGGTTACGAGCAGTACTTC	CASTSAAEGYEQYF
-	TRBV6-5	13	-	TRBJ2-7	TGTGCCAGCAGTTACGGGGGGAGCTACGAGCAGTACTTC	CASSYGGSYEQYF
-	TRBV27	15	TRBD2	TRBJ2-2	TGTGCCAGCAGGCTAGCGGGGGGGAACACCGGGGAGCTGTTTTTT	CASRLAGGNTGELFF
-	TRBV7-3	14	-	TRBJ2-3	TGTGCCAGCAGCTCCGGACTGGGCGGGGATACGCAGTATTTT	CASSSGLGGDTQYF
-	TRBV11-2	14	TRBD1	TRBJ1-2	TGTGCCAGCAGCTTAGGTCGGACAGGGCTGGGCTACACCTTC	CASSLGRTGLGYTF
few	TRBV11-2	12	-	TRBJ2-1	TGTGCCAGCAGCTTATGGCTCAATGAGCAGTTCTTC	CASSLWLNEQFF